These 17 T cell receptor beta chains were all obtained from the same sample, sequenced in a study of blood T cell repertoires in COVID-19 (dated by TCRdb to 2018 to 2020). The library was produced with the immunoSEQ multiplex PCR assay. The table comes from immuneACCESS by way of TCRdb, which keeps in-frame sequences with V and J called. Part of the clones is missing from these tables; in studies checked, under half for an unresolved V gene and the rest for unknown reasons. This sample gives roughly 170,000 clones in total; 79% of them show up just once. The top ten clones comprise around 8% of the sample. The specimen sequenced was peripheral blood. The receptor source for this set is a woman aged 60-75 years with COVID-19, enrolled during active disease.

The V gene is TRBV6-5, the J gene TRBJ2-3; D unclear. CDR1 and CDR2 (germline): MNHEY, SVGAGI. Between the trimmed V and J ends, which lost 6 bases and 3 bases, there was a span of 4 bases. The CDR3 sequence is 11 residues long. CDR3: CASSQTDTQYF. The CDR3 DNA is TGTGCCAGCAGCCAAACAGATACGCAGTATTTT.

V is TRBV4-1 and J is TRBJ2-2, with a weak D call TRBD2 (5 bases). The CDR3 contains 15 residues. Trimming removed 0 bases at V and 6 bases at J, with 11 bases between. Germline V gene sequence: CDR1 MGHRA, CDR2 YSYEKL. The CDR3 bases are TGCGCCAGCAGCCAAGATTGGCTAGCCGCCGGGGAGCTGTTTTTT. This encodes CASSQDWLAAGELFF.

This sequence joins TRBV6-5 and TRBJ2-3, with D perhaps matching TRBD2 (6 bases). The CDR3 runs to 14 residues. V was pared by 8 bases and J by 4 bases, with 16 bases between. Germline-derived CDR1 and CDR2 are MNHEY and SVGAGI. CDR3 amino acids: CASGGHGGPDTQYF. The CDR3, as DNA: TGTGCCAGCGGAGGCCACGGGGGTCCAGATACGCAGTATTTT.

The V and J genes are TRBV27 and TRBJ2-7; perhaps TRBD1 as D (6 bases). CDR1 and CDR2 from the germline V gene are MNHEY and SMNVEV (reference sequence). CDR3 size: 15 residues. Trimming stripped 5 bases from V and 5 bases from J, with 19 bases between. CDR3 nucleotides: TGTGCCAGCAGTACACGCATGGGGGCCGCCGACGAGCAGTACTTC. Protein: CASSTRMGAADEQYF.

The CDR3 DNA follows: TGTGCCACAGCCGGGGACTATTACAATGAGCAGTTCTTC. It yields the protein CATAGDYYNEQFF. This sequence joins TRBV15 and TRBJ2-1, with 7 bases aligning to TRBD2. Germline CDR1 and CDR2: LNHNV and YYDKDF (reference sequence). V dropped 9 bases and J dropped 4; count of bases not matched to a gene: 6. The CDR3 loop spans 13 amino acids.

This clone was observed many times. This CDR3 is CATSDRTGIGYTF. The CDR3 DNA follows: TGTGCCACCAGTGATAGGACAGGGATTGGCTACACCTTC. J is TRBJ1-2 and V is TRBV24-1; 8 nucleotides line up with TRBD1. J lost 7 bases, V lost 3 bases, and 3 bases had no gene match. The V gene's germline CDR1 is KGHDR and CDR2 SFDVKD. The CDR3 length is 13 residues.

This clone was observed a handful of times. The chain couples TRBV6-5 to TRBJ2-2; perhaps TRBD2 as D (5 bases). The V and J ends lost 2 bases and 7 bases respectively, with 8 bases between them. The germline CDR1 and CDR2 sequences are MNHEY and SVGAGI. The CDR3 is made up of 13 amino acids. The CDR3 DNA follows: TGTGCCAGCAGTTACGAGGGTGTCGGGGAGCTGTTTTTT. It yields the protein CASSYEGVGELFF.

The chain employs TRBV19 and TRBJ1-1; 9 bases are shared with TRBD1. Germline loops: CDR1 LNHDA, CDR2 SQIVND (reference sequence). CDR3 length: 14 amino acids. Trimming cost V 10 bases and J 6 bases; bases outside gene matches: 12. The DNA for the CDR3 is TGTGCCACCACGGGACAGGGTCGTCGAGCTGAAGCTTTCTTT. It is translated as CATTGQGRRAEAFF.

J is TRBJ1-1 and V is TRBV5-4; TRBD1 aligns across 8 bases. The ends lost 4 bases at V and 11 bases at J; junction bases unmatched: 13. CDR1 is SGHNT and CDR2 is YYREEE in the germline V gene (reference sequence). This CDR3 has 14 residues. The CDR3 region is CASSAKNLQGAAFF. The DNA of the CDR3 is TGTGCCAGCAGCGCAAAAAACCTCCAGGGGGCCGCTTTCTTT.

The V and J genes are TRBV7-2 and TRBJ2-5, with TRBD1 as a possible D gene (5 bases). The CDR3 runs to 14 residues. V lost 5 bases and J 0 bases, leaving 10 bases between the germline ends. Germline V gene sequence: CDR1 SGHTA, CDR2 FQGNSA. The chain's CDR3 is CASSADRYQETQYF. In DNA, the CDR3 is TGTGCCAGCAGCGCCGACAGATACCAAGAGACCCAGTACTTC.

This clone was recorded at least ten times. This chain links TRBV28 with TRBJ2-3; a possible D gene is TRBD1 (6 bases). V was cut by 5 bases and J by 4 bases, with 13 bases left in between. This CDR3 spans 14 amino acids. CDR1 and CDR2 from the germline V gene are MDHEN and SYDVKM. CDR3 sequence reads: CASSINRVADTQYF. The CDR3, as DNA: TGTGCCAGCAGTATAAACAGGGTCGCAGATACGCAGTATTTT.

The chain joins TRBV9 to TRBJ2-6; the D gene is possibly TRBD2 (5 bases). Germline V gene data show CDR1 as SGDLS and CDR2 as YYNGEE. The ends were cut back, 0 bases at V and 0 bases at J, with 19 bases in the middle. The CDR3 is 20 residues long. CDR3 sequence reads: CASSVAPKAPGSSGANVLTF. For the CDR3, the DNA is TGTGCCAGCAGCGTAGCTCCGAAGGCCCCGGGAAGCTCTGGGGCCAACGTCCTGACTTTC.

The chain recombines TRBV11-2 with TRBJ2-2; a possible D gene is TRBD2 (6 bases). The germline CDR1 and CDR2 sequences are SGHAT and FQNNGV. V gave up 4 bases and J gave up 1 base, with 13 bases separating them. This CDR3 has 16 amino acids. CDR3 amino acids: CASSSNRDWNTGELFF. The CDR3 bases are TGTGCCAGCAGCTCCAACCGGGACTGGAACACCGGGGAGCTGTTTTTT.

In this sample, this clone turned up once. The rearrangement joins TRBV30 to TRBJ2-1; TRBD1 matches 12 bases. Germline V gene sequence: CDR1 GTSNPN, CDR2 SVGIG (reference sequence). Trimming at V came to 5 bases and at J to 7 bases, leaving 3 bases not matched to a gene. The CDR3 covers 13 residues. The CDR3 loop is CAWGTGGWNEQFF. The DNA for the CDR3 is TGTGCCTGGGGGACAGGGGGCTGGAATGAGCAGTTCTTC.

The sample holds many counts of this clone. The genes are TRBV30 and TRBJ1-2; D is perhaps TRBD1 (5 bases). CDR3 length equals 16 residues. Germline V lookup: CDR1 GTSNPN, CDR2 SVGIG (reference sequence). V was pared by 1 base and J by 3 bases, with 18 bases between. CDR3 protein: CAWSGKNAGKDYGYTF. CDR3 nucleotide sequence: TGTGCCTGGAGTGGCAAAAATGCAGGGAAGGACTATGGCTACACCTTC.

The chain joins TRBV7-2 to TRBJ2-1; D may be TRBD1 (6 bases). V was pared by 0 bases and J by 7 bases, with 7 bases between. CDR1 and CDR2 (germline): SGHTA, FQGNSA. This CDR3 spans 13 amino acids. CDR3 sequence (DNA): TGTGCCAGCAGCTTAGCAAGGGGGAATGAGCAGTTCTTC. Translating gives CASSLARGNEQFF.

V and J are TRBV5-4 and TRBJ1-6; D is perhaps TRBD1 (5 bases). Germline-derived CDR1 and CDR2 are SGHNT and YYREEE (reference sequence). Trimming stripped 0 bases from V and 8 bases from J, with 12 bases between. The CDR3 is 15 residues long. The DNA for the CDR3 is TGTGCCAGCAGCTTGGAGGGGAGGGACCATTCACCCCTCCACTTT. This sequence encodes CASSLEGRDHSPLHF.